Presented here are 27 T cell receptor beta chains from one specimen sequenced in a study of blood T cells in healthy people across ages. For the second PCR, which ran for about 6 to 11 cycles, a sample-barcoded 5' primer and a J-beta primer mix were used. MiXCR, run by TCRdb on the 5' RACE reads, gives a single entry per CDR3 protein. The repertoire holds 920,000 or so distinct CDR3 sequences, with more than 35% as singletons. Material for sequencing was blood. These TCRs come from a woman in her fifties or sixties in good health.

As regards this clonotype: Possible read error: a much larger clone is one base away. The rearrangement links TRBV15 to TRBJ2-5, with D possibly matching TRBD2 (5 bases). Germline V gene data show CDR1 as LNHNV and CDR2 as YYDKDF (reference sequence). The length of the CDR3 is 12 residues. CDR3 in amino acids: CAPSREGPAQYF. As DNA, the CDR3 is TGTGCCCCCAGCAGAGAGGGTCCCGCCCAGTACTTC.

In the case of this clonotype: Its ends do not fully match the called genes, so a read error is possible. This chain uses TRBV20-1 with TRBJ2-1, with 8 bases lining up with TRBD2. This CDR3 is built from 18 residues. Germline V gene sequence: CDR1 DFQATT, CDR2 SNEGSKA (reference sequence). Written as DNA, the CDR3 is TGCAGTGCTAGAGATCTGGTTTTAGCGGGAATGATATACAATGAGCAGTCCTTC. As protein: CSARDLVLAGMIYNEQSF.

This clonotype was found a few times. The chain's CDR3 is CASRSLAGGRGSQETQYF. The CDR3 DNA is TGTGCCAGCAGATCTTTAGCGGGAGGTCGGGGATCTCAAGAGACCCAGTACTTC. The chain combines TRBV27 with TRBJ2-5; TRBD2 agrees at 10 bases. Germline V gene sequence: CDR1 MNHEY, CDR2 SMNVEV (reference sequence). After removal of 6 bases from V and 2 bases from J, the junction contained 15 bases not matched to a gene. The CDR3 runs to 18 residues.

The chain joins TRBV12-3 or TRBV12-4 to TRBJ2-3; a possible D gene is TRBD2 (5 bases). Trimming removed 5 bases from V and 2 bases from J, with 20 bases in between. The CDR3 covers 17 residues. The CDR3 here is CASSREPATRATDTQYF. The DNA of the CDR3 is TGTGCCAGCAGTCGGGAACCTGCCACGAGGGCCACAGATACGCAGTATTTT.

This rearrangement joins TRBV7-3 to TRBJ2-1, with D possibly TRBD2 on 5 matching bases. Germline lookup yields CDR1 SGHTA and CDR2 FQGTGA. V was trimmed by 3 bases and J by 7 bases, leaving 13 bases between them. This CDR3 is built from 14 residues. CDR3 sequence: CASSFFSGSNEQFF. CDR3 nucleotide sequence: TGTGCCAGCAGCTTCTTTAGTGGGAGTAATGAGCAGTTCTTC.

The chain links TRBV10-3 to TRBJ1-1; tentatively, D is TRBD1 (5 bases). Trimming cost V 6 bases and J 0 bases, with 20 bases left between them. This CDR3 is built from 17 residues. Per germline, CDR1 ENHRY and CDR2 SYGVKD. Here the CDR3 reads CAIRPQGGGIMNTEAFF. In nucleotides, the CDR3 is TGTGCCATCAGACCCCAGGGAGGAGGGATCATGAACACTGAAGCTTTCTTT.

This sequence joins TRBV18 and TRBJ2-3, with 10 bases identical to TRBD1. J gave up 1 base and V 4 bases, and 2 bases lay outside the gene matches. This CDR3 has 15 amino acids. Germline CDR1 and CDR2: KGHSH and LQKENI. CDR3 in amino acids: CASSRDRGGTDTQYF. For the CDR3, the DNA is TGTGCCAGCTCACGGGACAGGGGAGGCACAGATACGCAGTATTTT.

This clonotype turned up a few times. In DNA form, the CDR3 reads TGCAGCGTTGAAGGACCTAATTCCAGACTAGCGGTACAAGAGACCCAGTACTTC. Translating gives CSVEGPNSRLAVQETQYF. The chain joins TRBV29-1 to TRBJ2-5; 9 bases line up with TRBD2. The CDR3 is 18 residues long. The ends lost 1 base at V and 2 bases at J; junction bases unmatched: 14. Germline CDR1 is SQVTM and CDR2 is ANQGSEA.

This clonotype was recorded a few times. The chain uses TRBV7-9 and TRBJ2-7, with TRBD2 identical over 9 bases. Trimming cost V 3 bases and J 2 bases; bases outside gene matches: 5. CDR1 and CDR2 (germline): SEHNR, FQNEAQ (reference sequence). The CDR3 totals 15 residues. The CDR3: CASSLTSGLTYEQYF. CDR3 coding DNA: TGTGCCAGCAGCTTGACTAGCGGACTTACCTACGAGCAGTACTTC.

V gene TRBV27 combines with J gene TRBJ2-1; 7 bases fit TRBD1. The CDR3 sequence is 18 residues long. With V trimmed by 5 bases and J by 0 bases, 13 bases remained unmatched. Per germline, CDR1 MNHEY and CDR2 SMNVEV (reference sequence). The CDR3 DNA sequence: TGTGCCAGCAGTCTGGGGGCAGGGGGTTTTCGCTCCTACAATGAGCAGTTCTTC. This encodes CASSLGAGGFRSYNEQFF.

The gene calls are TRBV28 and TRBJ2-7; D is ambiguous. Per the germline V gene, CDR1 is MDHEN and CDR2 is SYDVKM. V was shortened by 7 bases and J by 0 bases, with 10 bases between the two germline ends. The CDR3 extends over 13 amino acids. The DNA of the CDR3 is TGTGCCAGCACTGTGTTTCTCTCCTACGAGCAGTACTTC. It yields the protein CASTVFLSYEQYF.

J is TRBJ2-1 and V is TRBV11-2; possible D gene TRBD2, 6 bases. Germline V gene sequence: CDR1 SGHAT, CDR2 FQNNGV. The CDR3 is 12 amino acids. V lost 0 bases and J lost 9, with 6 bases in between. The CDR3 bases are TGTGCCAGCAGCTTAGACGGGAGTGAGCAGTTCTTC. Translation: CASSLDGSEQFF.

This chain joins TRBV27 and TRBJ1-2, with 7 bases matching TRBD1. The CDR3 covers 15 residues. Losses at the gene ends were 6 bases for V and 5 bases for J; bases not matched to a gene: 12. The V gene's germline CDR1 is MNHEY and CDR2 SMNVEV (reference sequence). For the CDR3, the DNA is TGTGCCAGCAGACCTGCGGGGGGACAGATTTATGGCTACACCTTC. Translation gives CASRPAGGQIYGYTF.

With respect to this clonotype: The junction does not match germline at one end; this may be a read error. The chain recombines TRBV6-1 with TRBJ2-7; 11 bases match TRBD2. This CDR3 has 15 residues. Germline V gene lookup returns CDR1 MNHNS and CDR2 SASEGT. The DNA for the CDR3 is TGTGCCAGCACCTTAGCGGGAGGGCCTCAAGGGACCCAGTACTTT. This gives the protein CASTLAGGPQGTQYF.

This clonotype was counted a few times. The rearrangement uses TRBV9 and TRBJ1-2; 7 bases line up with TRBD1. The germline CDR1 and CDR2 sequences are SGDLS and YYNGEE. V lost 3 bases, J lost 0 bases, and 5 bases stayed unmatched. CDR3 size: 15 residues. The CDR3 sequence: CASSGGQDSNYGYTF. CDR3 DNA sequence: TGTGCCAGCAGCGGCGGACAGGATTCTAACTATGGCTACACCTTC.

This chain connects TRBV14 to TRBJ2-2, with unresolved D. The germline V gene encodes CDR1 SGHDN and CDR2 FVKESK. CDR3 length equals 17 residues. Trimming left V 1 base short and J 5 bases short, with 17 bases between. The CDR3: CASSQVGGITLTGELFF. The CDR3 DNA reads TGTGCCAGCAGCCAAGTGGGCGGCATCACCCTTACCGGGGAGCTGTTTTTT.

V usage is TRBV5-6 and J usage is TRBJ2-6; 9 bases fit TRBD1. The CDR3 consists of 16 residues. The V gene end was trimmed by 3 bases and the J gene end by 2 bases; junction bases not matched to a gene: 3. Germline V gives CDR1 SGHDT, CDR2 YYEEEE. CDR3 DNA: TGTGCCAGCAGCTCACAGGGGGCGGCTGGGGCCAACGTCCTGACTTTC. Protein: CASSSQGAAGANVLTF.

The V gene is TRBV7-9, the J gene TRBJ2-5, with D perhaps matching TRBD1 (6 bases). Trimming took 3 bases from V and 3 from J, leaving 8 bases between them. Germline V CDR1 and CDR2: SEHNR, FQNEAQ (reference sequence). This CDR3 is 13 amino acids long. The chain's CDR3 is CASSFNREETQYF. The DNA of the CDR3 is TGTGCCAGCAGCTTCAACAGGGAAGAGACCCAGTACTTC.

This clonotype has more than one count but fewer than ten. This sequence joins TRBV10-1 and TRBJ2-7; D ambiguous. Trimming took 6 bases from V and 3 from J, leaving 0 bases between them. The germline V gene encodes CDR1 WNHNN and CDR2 SYGVQD (reference sequence). The CDR3 runs 9 residues. The CDR3 region has the DNA TGCGCCAGCAGCTACGAGCAGTACTTC. This sequence encodes CASSYEQYF.

This clonotype was counted between two and nine times. The chain employs TRBV7-6 and TRBJ2-1; 7 nucleotides agree with TRBD2. The CDR3 is made up of 13 amino acids. Trimming at V came to 4 bases and at J to 9 bases, leaving 6 bases not matched to a gene. From germline, CDR1 is SGHVS and CDR2 FNYEAQ. This CDR3 reads CASSSGLVGEQFF. The CDR3 nucleotides are TGTGCCAGCAGCTCAGGACTAGTCGGTGAGCAGTTCTTC.

This clonotype was seen more than once but under ten times. The V gene is TRBV13, the J gene TRBJ2-7; a possible D gene is TRBD2 (7 bases). V was shortened by 6 bases and J by 3 bases, with 15 bases between the two germline ends. Germline CDR1 reads PRHDT; CDR2 reads FYEKMQ (reference sequence). This CDR3 comprises 14 residues. CDR3 amino acids: CASRRRGDYYEQYF. As DNA, the CDR3 is TGTGCCAGCAGGCGGAGGGGGGACTACTACGAGCAGTACTTC.

This clonotype came up once. A read error is likely, as this CDR3 ends without the conserved phenylalanine or tryptophan. The chain employs TRBV6-1 and TRBJ1-2; D unclear. This CDR3 is 15 amino acids long. Germline V gene lookup returns CDR1 MNHNS and CDR2 SASEGT. The ends were cut back, 1 base at V and 0 bases at J, with 9 bases in the middle. The CDR3 nucleotides read TGTGCCAGCAGTGAAGGAGCCGGCGCTAACTATGGCTACACCTCC. This codes for CASSEGAGANYGYTS.

The genes are TRBV5-1 and TRBJ2-1; 10 bases map to TRBD2. CDR1 SGHRS and CDR2 YFSETQ come from the germline V gene. The junction had 3 bases not matched to a gene; V was cut back by 3 bases and J by 6 bases. This CDR3 has 14 amino acids. DNA of the CDR3: TGCGCCAGCAGCTCGATAGCGGGGGGCAATGAGCAGTTCTTC. This sequence encodes CASSSIAGGNEQFF.

The chain employs TRBV29-1 and TRBJ1-1, with 8 bases aligning to TRBD1. The CDR3 length is 13 residues. The trim removed 7 bases at V and 11 bases at J, leaving 15 bases unmatched. From germline, CDR1 is SQVTM and CDR2 ANQGSEA. CDR3 nucleotide sequence: TGCAGCGCCGATCGGACAGGGAGCGATAAGGCTTTCTTT. It codes for CSADRTGSDKAFF.

This clonotype was found a few times. This rearrangement joins TRBV7-9 to TRBJ2-1; D may be TRBD1 (5 bases). There are 13 residues in the CDR3. The germline gives CDR1 SEHNR, CDR2 FQNEAQ (reference sequence). Trimming pared 4 bases from V and 15 bases from J, leaving 19 bases between. This CDR3 is CASSSTVTGDGFF. The CDR3 DNA reads as TGTGCCAGCAGCTCGACAGTCACAGGCGACGGGTTCTTC.

V is TRBV20-1 and J is TRBJ2-4; D assignment may be TRBD1 or TRBD2 (6 bases each). TRBJ2-7 matches the DNA end more closely, so the J call is doubtful. CDR3 size: 15 residues. Germline-derived CDR1 and CDR2 are DFQATT and SNEGSKA (reference sequence). Here the CDR3 reads CNARGLPDTYYEQYF. The DNA of the CDR3 is TGCAATGCCAGGGGACTCCCAGACACCTACTACGAGCAGTACTTC.

The chain carries TRBV6-5 and TRBJ2-7; D is possibly TRBD1 or TRBD2 (6 bases each). Gene TRBJ2-5 matches the end of the DNA better, so the J call may be wrong. In germline, CDR1 is MNHEY, CDR2 SVGAGI. This CDR3 is built from 15 residues. Here the CDR3 reads CASSYSGGARETQYF. DNA of the CDR3: TGTGCCAGCAGTTACTCCGGGGGCGCAAGGGAGACCCAGTACTTC.